Detailed here is one T cell receptor (beta chain). Antigen: not known. Profiled with immunoSEQ multiplex PCR; TCRdb holds only in-frame clones, not every one. The sample shows about 140,000 clones, over 90% of them seen only once. CDR1 and CDR2 from the germline V gene are LNHDA and SQIVND (reference sequence). CDR3 length: 11 residues. V dropped 3 bases and J dropped 8 bases, with 7 bases sitting between them. These data originate in a study of T cell responses to AZD1222 COVID-19 vaccine. Findings and caveats of the study: Baseline seropositives among AZD1222 recipients totaled only five to seven. Every sample of the repertoires postdated the peak T cell response. The donor group comprised mostly white British people and more females; the analysis possibly underestimated clonal diversity.

The receptor was isolated from an adult in good health. Sequencing used peripheral blood, obtained on day 0 of AZD1222 vaccination. The chain recombines TRBV19 with TRBJ1-1, with D unresolved. The CDR3 loop reads CASSMGREAFF. CDR3 nucleotides: TGTGCCAGTAGTATGGGGAGGGAAGCTTTCTTT.